A selection of T cell receptor beta chains follows, all from one sample in a study of PD-1 blockade in classical Hodgkin lymphoma. Clones were sequenced by immunoSEQ multiplex PCR, and TCRdb holds only the in-frame ones, with some missing. Among under 45,000 clones, 60% to 70% were seen once, and the ten largest hold 3.1%. The material sequenced was peripheral blood mononuclear cells (PBMCs), taken before the fourth cycle of nivolumab. These receptors were taken from a human donor with classical Hodgkin lymphoma. The CDR3 runs from the conserved cysteine through the conserved F or W. Fields, in order: clone size, V gene, D gene, J gene, CDR3 DNA, CDR3 protein. A D gene is named only where the DNA matches it firmly. A row's size may be missing; if present it is once, few, many or a size class.

-	TRBV6-5	-	TRBJ1-2	TGTGCCAGCAGTTACTCGGATTCGGGGGGAATCTATGGCTACACCTTC	CASSYSDSGGIYGYTF
once	TRBV5-1	-	TRBJ2-7	TGCGCCAGCAGCCCGGGCCCGGGGGACTACGAGCAGTACTTC	CASSPGPGDYEQYF
-	TRBV7-6	TRBD1	TRBJ2-6	TGTGCCAGCAGCTTGGACAGGGTGACAGGGGCCAACGTCCTGACTTTC	CASSLDRVTGANVLTF
-	TRBV10-1	-	TRBJ2-7	TGCGCCACCAGCGCAGGCAGGAGCTCCTACGAGCAGTACTTC	CATSAGRSSYEQYF
-	TRBV7-2	TRBD1	TRBJ1-2	TGTGCCAGCAGCTTGGGTCAGGGGGGTGGCTACACCTTC	CASSLGQGGGYTF
-	TRBV19	-	TRBJ2-2	TGTGCCAGTAGTATATTGGAGGGTCTAGGCGGGGAGCTGTTTTTT	CASSILEGLGGELFF
few	TRBV29-1	TRBD1	TRBJ2-7	TGCAGCGTCCGGACAGGGGGTCTCTACGAGCAGTACTTC	CSVRTGGLYEQYF
-	TRBV11-1	-	TRBJ2-7	TGTGCCAGCAGCTTAGGAGTGTACGAGCAGTACTTC	CASSLGVYEQYF
-	TRBV20-1	-	TRBJ2-7	TGCAGTGGAGTCCGAGACTACGAGCAGTACTTC	CSGVRDYEQYF
once	TRBV6-5	-	TRBJ1-2	TGTGCCAGCGTATCGGGTTCCGACGGCTACACCTTC	CASVSGSDGYTF
-	TRBV6-5	-	TRBJ1-1	TGTGCCAGCAGGTACGAGGGGGACACTGAAGCTTTCTTT	CASRYEGDTEAFF
-	TRBV4-1	-	TRBJ2-2	TGCGCCAGCAGCCAGAGGGCAGGGATGGTCAACACCGGGGAGCTGTTTTTT	CASSQRAGMVNTGELFF
-	TRBV7-9	-	TRBJ1-5	TGTGCCAGCGGGGGGGGGAAAAATCAGCCCCAGCATTTT	CASGGGKNQPQHF
-	TRBV28	-	TRBJ2-3	TGTGCCAGCAGTTTTCAGGGAGGCGGCGGACGTAGTGGAGATACGCAGTATTTT	CASSFQGGGGRSGDTQYF
once	TRBV19	TRBD1	TRBJ1-2	TGTGCCAGTATCCAGGGACAGAACTATGGCTACACCTTC	CASIQGQNYGYTF
-	TRBV5-6	-	TRBJ1-5	TGTGCCAGCAGCTTGCGGTCTACAGGTAATCAGCCCCAGCATTTT	CASSLRSTGNQPQHF
-	TRBV19	-	TRBJ2-3	TGTGCCAGTAGTATAGATCACGGGACGGCCTCAGGAGATACGCAGTATTTT	CASSIDHGTASGDTQYF
-	TRBV27	TRBD1	TRBJ2-6	TGTGCCAGCAGTTTATTCTGGAACCGGGACAGGGGGCTTTCTGGGGCCAACGTCCTGACTTTC	CASSLFWNRDRGLSGANVLTF
-	TRBV9	-	TRBJ1-4	TGTGCCAGCAGCGCGGACAGATCCAATGAAAAACTGTTTTTT	CASSADRSNEKLFF